These T cell receptor beta chains were read from a single sample in a study of blood T cells in healthy people across ages. TCRdb ran MiXCR on the 5' RACE reads and lists one entry per CDR3 protein. The sample contains 1.4 million or so distinct CDR3 sequences, approximately 43% of which appear only once. The sample was blood. Source of these receptors: a woman aged 18-35 years in good health. CDR3s include the opening cysteine and the closing phenylalanine or tryptophan. Each record gives: J gene, clone size, D gene, V gene, CDR3 protein, CDR3 DNA. A D gene is named only where the DNA matches it firmly. Expanded clones get a size class; other rows say once, few or many, or leave the size out.

j_call: TRBJ2-5
clone_size: -
d_call: -
v_call: TRBV25-1
cdr3_aa: CASSEERGQETQYF
cdr3_nt: TGTGCCAGCAGTGAGGAAAGAGGGCAAGAGACCCAGTACTTC

j_call: TRBJ1-1
clone_size: -
d_call: -
v_call: TRBV15
cdr3_aa: CATSRWTSPEAFF
cdr3_nt: TGTGCCACCAGCAGATGGACGTCTCCTGAAGCTTTCTTT

j_call: TRBJ1-2
clone_size: -
d_call: TRBD1
v_call: TRBV7-2
cdr3_aa: CASSSWTGFNYGYTF
cdr3_nt: TGTGCCAGCAGCTCTTGGACAGGGTTTAACTATGGCTACACCTTC

j_call: TRBJ2-7
clone_size: -
d_call: -
v_call: TRBV10-2
cdr3_aa: CASSESGGRNYEQYF
cdr3_nt: TGCGCCAGCAGTGAGTCCGGGGGCCGAAACTACGAGCAGTACTTC

j_call: TRBJ2-3
clone_size: -
d_call: -
v_call: TRBV10-2
cdr3_aa: CASSESSGPPRTDTQYF
cdr3_nt: TGCGCCAGCAGTGAGTCCTCCGGACCTCCCCGCACAGATACGCAGTATTTT

j_call: TRBJ1-6
clone_size: -
d_call: -
v_call: TRBV4-3
cdr3_aa: CASGGGINNSPLHF
cdr3_nt: TGCGCCAGCGGAGGCGGTATTAATAATTCACCCCTCCACTTT

j_call: TRBJ1-2
clone_size: -
d_call: -
v_call: TRBV2
cdr3_aa: CATTERGRGDDYGYTF
cdr3_nt: TGTGCCACCACTGAACGTGGCAGGGGAGATGACTATGGCTACACCTTC

j_call: TRBJ1-2
clone_size: -
d_call: -
v_call: TRBV6-1
cdr3_aa: CAGSEDRAYGYTF
cdr3_nt: TGTGCCGGCAGTGAGGACAGAGCCTATGGCTACACCTTC

j_call: TRBJ2-7
clone_size: few
d_call: TRBD2
v_call: TRBV20-1
cdr3_aa: CSARATAGGSYEQYF
cdr3_nt: TGCAGTGCTAGAGCAACAGCGGGGGGTTCCTACGAGCAGTACTTC

j_call: TRBJ2-3
clone_size: -
d_call: -
v_call: TRBV3-1
cdr3_aa: CASSQAFGSSDTQYF
cdr3_nt: TGTGCCAGCAGCCAAGCTTTCGGATCAAGTGATACGCAGTATTTT

j_call: TRBJ2-7
clone_size: few
d_call: TRBD1
v_call: TRBV29-1
cdr3_aa: CSVGARQGPYEQYF
cdr3_nt: TGCAGCGTTGGGGCTCGACAGGGACCCTACGAGCAGTACTTC

j_call: TRBJ1-5
clone_size: -
d_call: TRBD1
v_call: TRBV7-9
cdr3_aa: CASSFKSDNKGQMFNQPQHF
cdr3_nt: TGTGCCAGCAGCTTCAAAAGCGATAATAAGGGACAGATGTTTAATCAGCCCCAGCATTTT

j_call: TRBJ2-7
clone_size: many
d_call: -
v_call: TRBV29-1
cdr3_aa: CSVEGGTYEQYF
cdr3_nt: TGCAGCGTTGAAGGTGGAACCTACGAGCAGTACTTC

j_call: TRBJ2-1
clone_size: once
d_call: -
v_call: TRBV20-1
cdr3_aa: CSTSVPAWGGNEQFF
cdr3_nt: TGCAGTACCAGCGTCCCAGCGTGGGGAGGAAATGAGCAGTTCTTC

j_call: TRBJ2-7
clone_size: few
d_call: -
v_call: TRBV7-2
cdr3_aa: CASSLYTAYEQYF
cdr3_nt: TGTGCCAGCAGCTTATACACAGCCTACGAGCAGTACTTC

j_call: TRBJ2-1
clone_size: -
d_call: TRBD1
v_call: TRBV4-3
cdr3_aa: CASSQVPGQDNYEQFF
cdr3_nt: TGCGCCAGCAGCCAAGTGCCGGGACAGGACAACTATGAGCAGTTCTTC

j_call: TRBJ2-3
clone_size: -
d_call: -
v_call: TRBV5-5
cdr3_aa: CASSLSPASDTQYF
cdr3_nt: TGTGCCAGCAGCTTGTCACCTGCCTCAGATACGCAGTATTTT

j_call: TRBJ2-7
clone_size: few
d_call: -
v_call: TRBV12-3/TRBV12-4
cdr3_aa: CASSFFQGFGEQYF
cdr3_nt: TGTGCCAGCAGTTTCTTCCAGGGTTTCGGCGAGCAGTACTTC

j_call: TRBJ1-2
clone_size: few
d_call: -
v_call: TRBV12-3/TRBV12-4
cdr3_aa: CASSLGRLIYGYTF
cdr3_nt: TGTGCCAGCAGTTTAGGCAGGCTCATCTATGGCTACACCTTC

j_call: TRBJ2-7
clone_size: -
d_call: TRBD2
v_call: TRBV9
cdr3_aa: CASSPAGTSGYEQYF
cdr3_nt: TGTGCCAGCAGCCCCGCCGGGACTAGTGGATACGAGCAGTACTTC

j_call: TRBJ2-1
clone_size: many
d_call: -
v_call: TRBV20-1
cdr3_aa: CSANPSFGEQFF
cdr3_nt: TGCAGTGCCAATCCCAGTTTCGGTGAGCAGTTCTTC

j_call: TRBJ2-7
clone_size: -
d_call: TRBD1
v_call: TRBV28
cdr3_aa: CASSQGVLPYEQYF
cdr3_nt: TGTGCCAGCAGCCAGGGGGTACTTCCCTACGAGCAGTACTTC

j_call: TRBJ2-3
clone_size: -
d_call: TRBD2
v_call: TRBV4-2
cdr3_aa: CASSQVELAGGPDTQYF
cdr3_nt: TGTGCCAGCAGCCAAGTTGAGCTAGCGGGAGGGCCGGATACGCAGTATTTT

j_call: TRBJ1-1
clone_size: few
d_call: -
v_call: TRBV6-2/TRBV6-3
cdr3_aa: CASTRGDMNTEAFF
cdr3_nt: TGTGCCAGCACCCGCGGGGACATGAACACTGAAGCTTTCTTT

j_call: TRBJ2-3
clone_size: -
d_call: TRBD1
v_call: TRBV7-9
cdr3_aa: CASSPGQGGRYTDTQYF
cdr3_nt: TGTGCCAGCAGTCCGGGACAGGGTGGGAGGTACACAGATACGCAGTATTTT

j_call: TRBJ2-3
clone_size: -
d_call: -
v_call: TRBV5-1
cdr3_aa: CASKGGGLDRFPDTQYF
cdr3_nt: TGCGCCAGCAAGGGGGGCGGACTAGATCGCTTCCCAGATACGCAGTATTTT

j_call: TRBJ1-3
clone_size: -
d_call: -
v_call: TRBV30
cdr3_aa: CAWSATGNTIYF
cdr3_nt: TGTGCCTGGAGTGCCACCGGAAACACCATATATTTT

j_call: TRBJ2-1
clone_size: -
d_call: -
v_call: TRBV20-1
cdr3_aa: CSAGTIGSSHNEQFF
cdr3_nt: TGCAGTGCTGGAACTATCGGGAGCTCCCACAATGAGCAGTTCTTC

j_call: TRBJ1-4
clone_size: -
d_call: -
v_call: TRBV7-8
cdr3_aa: CASSYDSVAEKLFF
cdr3_nt: TGTGCCAGCAGCTATGACAGTGTAGCTGAAAAACTGTTTTTT

j_call: TRBJ1-2
clone_size: few
d_call: -
v_call: TRBV4-3
cdr3_aa: CASSQEQGPDYGYTF
cdr3_nt: TGCGCCAGCAGCCAAGAGCAGGGGCCTGATTATGGCTACACCTTC

j_call: TRBJ1-4
clone_size: few
d_call: -
v_call: TRBV4-1
cdr3_aa: CASSLLRGRKGEKLFF
cdr3_nt: TGCGCCAGCAGCCTTCTCCGGGGCAGAAAAGGTGAAAAACTGTTTTTT

j_call: TRBJ2-4
clone_size: few
d_call: TRBD2
v_call: TRBV4-2
cdr3_aa: CASSQLAGPKNIQYF
cdr3_nt: TGTGCCAGCAGCCAATTAGCGGGACCCAAAAACATTCAGTACTTC

j_call: TRBJ2-3
clone_size: few
d_call: -
v_call: TRBV11-2
cdr3_aa: CASSSMRGTDTQYF
cdr3_nt: TGTGCCAGCAGCTCCATGAGGGGCACAGATACGCAGTATTTT

j_call: TRBJ2-1
clone_size: few
d_call: -
v_call: TRBV4-1
cdr3_aa: CASSQVMSSYNEQFF
cdr3_nt: TGCGCCAGCAGCCAAGTTATGAGCTCCTACAATGAGCAGTTCTTC

j_call: TRBJ2-7
clone_size: few
d_call: TRBD2
v_call: TRBV5-1
cdr3_aa: CASSWGRDAVYEQYF
cdr3_nt: TGCGCCAGCAGCTGGGGGAGGGACGCCGTCTACGAGCAGTACTTC

j_call: TRBJ2-5
clone_size: -
d_call: TRBD2
v_call: TRBV20-1
cdr3_aa: CSARTRAGVDNEQYF
cdr3_nt: TGCAGTGCTAGAACCAGGGCGGGAGTTGATAATGAGCAGTACTTC

j_call: TRBJ2-4
clone_size: -
d_call: -
v_call: TRBV29-1
cdr3_aa: CSVASGPIGAKNIQYF
cdr3_nt: TGCAGCGTTGCTTCCGGACCTATTGGAGCCAAAAACATTCAGTACTTC

j_call: TRBJ2-1
clone_size: -
d_call: -
v_call: TRBV29-1
cdr3_aa: CSVDNRRRREFF
cdr3_nt: TGCAGCGTTGATAACCGGAGGAGGAGGGAGTTCTTC

j_call: TRBJ2-1
clone_size: -
d_call: TRBD2
v_call: TRBV7-2
cdr3_aa: CASSSSGASYNEQFF
cdr3_nt: TGTGCCAGCAGTTCTAGCGGGGCCTCCTACAATGAGCAGTTCTTC

j_call: TRBJ2-7
clone_size: few
d_call: TRBD1
v_call: TRBV20-1
cdr3_aa: CSARIPGQGFEQYF
cdr3_nt: TGCAGTGCTAGAATACCGGGACAGGGGTTCGAGCAGTACTTC

j_call: TRBJ1-1
clone_size: -
d_call: -
v_call: TRBV12-3/TRBV12-4
cdr3_aa: CASSSRSSTEAFF
cdr3_nt: TGTGCCAGCAGTTCAAGGTCGAGCACTGAAGCTTTCTTT

j_call: TRBJ1-1
clone_size: few
d_call: TRBD1
v_call: TRBV11-1
cdr3_aa: CASSATGAMTEAFF
cdr3_nt: TGTGCTAGCAGCGCGACAGGGGCAATGACTGAAGCTTTCTTT

j_call: TRBJ2-5
clone_size: -
d_call: -
v_call: TRBV5-1
cdr3_aa: CASSLVVLEDNEQYF
cdr3_nt: TGCGCCAGCAGCTTGGTGGTCCTAGAAGACAATGAGCAGTACTTC

j_call: TRBJ2-1
clone_size: -
d_call: TRBD2
v_call: TRBV9
cdr3_aa: CASSPAGLVYNEQFF
cdr3_nt: TGTGCCAGCAGCCCCGCGGGACTAGTCTACAATGAGCAGTTCTTC

j_call: TRBJ2-1
clone_size: few
d_call: -
v_call: TRBV4-2
cdr3_aa: CASSQSPYNEQFF
cdr3_nt: TGTGCCAGCAGCCAATCCCCCTACAATGAGCAGTTCTTC

j_call: TRBJ2-3
clone_size: -
d_call: -
v_call: TRBV6-5
cdr3_aa: CASSYADVADTQYF
cdr3_nt: TGTGCCAGCAGTTACGCGGATGTGGCAGATACGCAGTATTTT

j_call: TRBJ2-3
clone_size: few
d_call: TRBD1
v_call: TRBV15
cdr3_aa: CATSRGTGVADTQYF
cdr3_nt: TGTGCCACCAGCAGAGGGACAGGGGTCGCAGATACGCAGTATTTT

j_call: TRBJ2-2
clone_size: -
d_call: TRBD2
v_call: TRBV4-1
cdr3_aa: CASSTTGRANTGELFF
cdr3_nt: TGCGCCAGCAGCACGACGGGGAGGGCGAACACCGGGGAGCTGTTTTTT

j_call: TRBJ2-1
clone_size: -
d_call: -
v_call: TRBV20-1
cdr3_aa: CSARENRRNEQFF
cdr3_nt: TGCAGTGCTAGAGAAAACAGACGGAATGAGCAGTTCTTC

j_call: TRBJ1-6
clone_size: -
d_call: TRBD1
v_call: TRBV4-3
cdr3_aa: CASSKDRGSNSPLHF
cdr3_nt: TGCGCCAGCAGCAAGGACAGGGGGTCAAATTCACCCCTCCACTTT

j_call: TRBJ2-3
clone_size: few
d_call: TRBD1
v_call: TRBV6-6
cdr3_aa: CASSHRGSTDTQYF
cdr3_nt: TGTGCCAGCAGCCACAGGGGATCCACAGATACGCAGTATTTT

j_call: TRBJ2-1
clone_size: -
d_call: -
v_call: TRBV5-1
cdr3_aa: CASSLEGIGNEQFF
cdr3_nt: TGCGCCAGCAGCTTGGAGGGTATCGGCAATGAGCAGTTCTTC